This record concerns one T cell receptor beta chain sequence. The antigen is undetermined. This sample is part of a study of T cells in Graves' hyperthyroidism and ophthalmopathy. Template material for amplifying TCR beta CDR3 regions consisted of RNA transcripts. HTBI primers drove first-round RT-PCR of the TCR CDR3. TCRdb itself ran the multiplex PCR reads through MiXCR, one entry per CDR3 protein. The sample holds approximately 640,000 distinct CDR3 sequences, roughly a sixth seen once. Exclusion followed for patients with uncontrolled infection, other autoimmune disease, pregnancy or lactation. Together with thyroid ultrasound, orbital computed tomography, serum thyroxine and TRAb, clinical symptoms were used for diagnoses. The study, taken as a whole, reports: Most thyroid-expanded clonotypes above 0.001 were also found in blood.

This clonotype originated in a man aged 50 or older with Graves' hyperthyroidism. The specimen sequenced was blood.

CDR3 amino acids: CASSLVPTGSNYGYTF. CDR3 nucleotides: TGCGCCAGCAGCTTGGTACCGACAGGGAGTAACTATGGCTACACCTTC. This chain joins TRBV5-1 and TRBJ1-2, with 7 bases identical to TRBD1. From germline, CDR1 is SGHRS and CDR2 YFSETQ. V was clipped by 0 bases and J by 1 base; unmatched bases: 6. There are 16 residues in the CDR3.